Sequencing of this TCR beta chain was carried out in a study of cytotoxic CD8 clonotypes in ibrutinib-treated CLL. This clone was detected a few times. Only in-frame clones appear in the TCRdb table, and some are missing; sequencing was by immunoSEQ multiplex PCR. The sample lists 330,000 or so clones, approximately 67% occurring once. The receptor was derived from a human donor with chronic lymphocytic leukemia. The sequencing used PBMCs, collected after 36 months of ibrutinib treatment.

CDR3 sequence (DNA): TGTGCCAGCAGCTCGGGATTCCGAGCTTTCTTT. Translation: CASSSGFRAFF. The genes are TRBV5-4 and TRBJ1-1; D is uncertain. The CDR3 has 11 amino acids. Germline V lookup: CDR1 SGHNT, CDR2 YYREEE (reference sequence). V was pared by 3 bases and J by 10 bases, with 10 bases between. Full variable domain (rest looked up from reference TRBV5-4 and TRBJ1-1): ETGVTQSPTHLIKTRGQQVTLRCSSQSGHNTVSWYQQALGQGPQFIFQYYREEENGRGNFPPRFSGLQFPNYSSELNVNALELDDSALYLCASSSGFRAFFGQGTRLTVV.